This T cell receptor (beta chain) originates from a study of T cell responses to AZD1222 COVID-19 vaccine (dated by TCRdb to about 2021). Background on the whole study: TCR sequencing was performed for roughly 250 trial participants, of whom about 200 were given two doses of AZD1222 and some 26 were given two doses of MenACWY control vaccine. Trial participants were enrolled by age into subgroups of 18-55, 56-69 and 70-plus years, and around 140, 26 and 57 TCR-sequenced participants, respectively, were included in these subgroups. General conclusions and limits of the study: Epitopes outside the regions mutated in the B.1.351 and B.1.1.7 variants were reportedly recognized by nearly half of the unique spike-specific TCRs. Most participants were white British and females outnumbered males, and the authors suggested that clonal diversity may have been underestimated. Because no day 14 peak-response samples were available, the repertoires could be characterized only after the peak T cell response. The 56-69-year group was small, and its depth increase did not reach significance, likely because of low power. Conclusions about previously exposed vaccinees were limited because only a handful of AZD1222 recipients were SARS-CoV-2 seropositive at baseline. After two AZD1222 doses, both the breadth and the depth of spike-specific TCRs were significantly higher than at day 0 and than in MenACWY recipients. The whole spike protein was spanned by vaccine-associated CD4 TCRs, and dominant responses were seen in regions 160-218 and 743-854.

Ends trimmed: V by 0 bases, J by 2 bases; bases unmatched to a gene: 6. From cysteine to phenylalanine, the CDR3 is 16 amino acids long. The only DNA kept is the CDR3, 48 bases in frame from the first base. CDR1 and CDR2 are drawn from the germline V gene: SGDLS, YYNGEE. In light of the paper, this sample's time point label describes: baseline before first vaccination. The treatment or condition label, read with the paper, signifies: meningococcal conjugate vaccine given as trial control. Vaccinee samples were obtained from the UK trials COV001 and COV002, which included a single-blind randomized controlled phase 2/3 trial of AZD1222 (ChAdOx1 nCoV-19) in healthy adults. For TCRbeta chain sequencing, PBMC samples were collected from trial participants at day 0 and at day 28 after the second dose. In regard to this clone: Its antigen is still unknown. Base qualities are missing; no much larger clone stands one base away.

The CDR3 regions of human TCRbeta chains were analyzed by immunosequencing. The paper's processing steps were these. TCRs in the repertoires were matched against a reference library of SARS-CoV-2-specific TCRs that had been generated with the MIRA antigen-specificity platform. Breadth meant the fraction of unique TCRs that were SARS-CoV-2-associated, whereas depth meant the fraction of total T cells that were SARS-CoV-2-associated. Using the MIRA data, every spike-specific TCR was mapped to the spike region that the TCR reacted to and assigned to either a CD4 or a CD8 class. Log10-transformed breadth and depth values were compared by one-way ANOVA with Sidak's multiple comparisons tests. TCRdb obtained this table from immuneACCESS and retained in-frame rearrangements with V and J assigned. These tables miss some clones; where compared with another copy, unresolved V genes account for less than half of the shortfall, and the remainder is unexplained. The V and J calls and clone size were taken over from that table, and D and trimming were inferred from the DNA. The sample table contains more than 140,000 clones; only one count was recorded for around 89% of them. The ten largest account for approximately 3.6% of the sample.

The TCR sequence derives from an adult in good health. The receptor chain draws on TRBV9 and TRBJ2-5; TRBD2 fits 8 bases in the junction. Sequencing used peripheral blood, obtained on day 0 of MenACWY control vaccination. The CDR3 here reads CASSVVGGGPQETQYF. Read as DNA, the sequence is TGTGCCAGCAGCGTAGTCGGCGGGGGGCCTCAAGAGACCCAGTACTTC.